This section outlines one T cell receptor beta chain sequence together with its context. Per the authors' pipeline: Amplification with reference gene primers provided the estimates of nucleated cell counts. Sequenced by immunoSEQ multiplex PCR; TCRdb stores in-frame clones only, minus some. V, J and clone size are taken as reported in that table, and D and trimming were inferred from the DNA itself. The data contain under 200,000 clones, approximately 77% of them seen just once; the ten biggest clones take up over 15%. Categorization into cohorts depended on clinical history that participants reported. This record comes from a study of blood T cell repertoires in COVID-19. Germline values: CDR1 SEHNR, CDR2 FQNEAQ (reference sequence). V shed 5 bases and J 3 bases; nucleotides not matched to a gene: 10. The CDR3 length is 15 residues.

The source material was PBMCs or T cells enriched from blood (not recorded which). This chain joins TRBV7-9 and TRBJ2-7, with 7 bases that match TRBD1. The clonotype comes from a man aged 55 to 70 who had recovered from COVID-19. CDR3 protein: CASSLLGDRDYEQYF. CDR3 nucleotide sequence: TGTGCCAGCAGCCTTCTAGGGGACAGAGACTACGAGCAGTACTTC.